These 14 T cell receptor beta chains were sequenced from one sample in a study of identical twins. TCRdb redid the calling of the 5' RACE reads with MiXCR, one entry per CDR3 protein. The sample lists about 330,000 distinct CDR3 sequences, about 12% occurring once. This same sample was also part of a study on yellow fever vaccine responses in identical twins.

Sequencing input: CD8+ T cells sorted from blood. The receptors were gathered from a woman aged 18 to 35 in good health.

This clonotype was seen more than once but under ten times. This chain uses TRBV13 with TRBJ2-5, with D unresolved. The CDR3 sequence is 12 residues long. V was trimmed by 5 bases and J by 5 bases, leaving 9 bases between them. Germline CDR1 reads PRHDT; CDR2 reads FYEKMQ (reference sequence). CDR3 sequence: CASSPQHETQYF. CDR3 sequence (DNA): TGTGCCAGCAGCCCACAGCACGAGACCCAGTACTTC.

This clonotype was counted at least ten times. This rearrangement joins TRBV12-3 or TRBV12-4 to TRBJ2-3, with a tentative D call TRBD1 (5 bases). Trimming removed 6 bases from V and 2 bases from J, with 18 bases in between. The CDR3 sequence is 16 residues long. The CDR3 coding sequence is TGTGCCAGCAGATCCTTGGGGCAGGTGTACACAGATACGCAGTATTTT. It codes for CASRSLGQVYTDTQYF.

This clonotype has more than one count but fewer than ten. This chain's CDR3 is CAISLYNEQFF. CDR3 nucleotides: TGTGCCATCAGTCTGTACAATGAGCAGTTCTTC. This chain links TRBV10-3 with TRBJ2-1; D uncertain. Trimming removed 5 bases at V and 4 bases at J, with 3 bases between. The CDR3 is made up of 11 amino acids. The germline gives CDR1 ENHRY, CDR2 SYGVKD.

The chain couples TRBV18 to TRBJ1-4; TRBD1 agrees at 8 bases. CDR1 and CDR2 from the germline V gene are KGHSH and LQKENI. J gave up 12 bases and V 2 bases, and 17 bases lay outside the gene matches. This CDR3 contains 17 residues. The CDR3 DNA reads as TGTGCCAGCTCACCAATAGTCGTGTCGGACGACAGGGGACAACTGTTTTTT. It yields the protein CASSPIVVSDDRGQLFF.

The gene calls are TRBV20-1 and TRBJ2-5, with a tentative D call TRBD1 (6 bases). Trimming cost V 3 bases and J 5 bases, with 19 bases left between them. The V gene's germline CDR1 is DFQATT and CDR2 SNEGSKA (reference sequence). The CDR3 consists of 15 residues. DNA of the CDR3: TGCAGTGCTAGGTCTTCACAGGGCATTTCTGAGACCCAGTACTTC. Translation: CSARSSQGISETQYF.

This clonotype was seen repeatedly, ten times or more. The genes are TRBV29-1 and TRBJ2-5, with TRBD2 identical over 11 bases. Germline lookup yields CDR1 SQVTM and CDR2 ANQGSEA. CDR3 length equals 16 residues. The junction had 7 bases not matched to a gene; V was cut back by 0 bases and J by 4 bases. This CDR3 is CSVEETSGEVGETQYF. The CDR3 DNA follows: TGCAGCGTTGAAGAGACTAGCGGGGAGGTGGGAGAGACCCAGTACTTC.

Comments on this clonotype: The final CDR3 position lacks the conserved phenylalanine or tryptophan, pointing to a likely read error. The DNA is omitted, as the CDR3 cannot be located on it reliably, and the CDR3 follows TCRdb's listing. This chain connects TRBV6-4 to TRBJ1-4. Germline CDR1 MRHNA, CDR2 SNTAGT. The CDR3 numbers 13 amino acids, ends counted. The CDR3 here is CASNTQGPWGPTG.

In its sample, this clonotype was seen a few times. The chain combines TRBV27 with TRBJ2-2; D possibly corresponds to TRBD2 (6 bases). This CDR3 comprises 12 residues. CDR1 and CDR2 (germline): MNHEY, SMNVEV (reference sequence). Between the trimmed V and J ends, which lost 2 bases and 12 bases, there was a span of 10 bases. CDR3 protein: CASSLGLSQLFF. Written as DNA, the CDR3 is TGTGCCAGCAGTTTAGGACTAAGCCAGCTGTTTTTT.

This clonotype was observed many times. The gene calls are TRBV5-5 and TRBJ2-2, with unresolved D. V was cut by 4 bases and J by 7 bases, with 14 bases left in between. This CDR3 spans 14 amino acids. The V gene's germline CDR1 is SGHKS and CDR2 YYEKEE (reference sequence). The CDR3 spells CASSSDVGIGELFF. The CDR3 nucleotides read TGTGCCAGCAGCAGTGACGTGGGCATCGGGGAGCTGTTTTTT.

The table lists this clonotype with a few counts. This sequence joins TRBV2 and TRBJ2-7; D may be TRBD2 (6 bases). This CDR3 spans 15 amino acids. Germline CDR1 SNHLY, CDR2 FYNNEI. Trimming removed 3 bases at V and 2 bases at J, with 14 bases between. CDR3 residues: CASSDGWRGPYEQYV. The DNA for the CDR3 is TGTGCCAGCAGTGACGGTTGGAGGGGTCCCTACGAGCAGTACGTC.

The chain employs TRBV11-1 and TRBJ2-1; no firm D call. Germline CDR1 reads SGHAT; CDR2 reads FQDESV (reference sequence). The V gene lost 5 bases and the J gene lost 8 bases, with 10 bases spanning the gap. The CDR3 consists of 12 residues. CDR3 region: CASSDPTDEQFF. The CDR3 DNA is TGTGCCAGCAGCGACCCTACGGATGAGCAGTTCTTC.

The gene calls are TRBV13 and TRBJ2-5; 7 positions agree with TRBD1. Germline values: CDR1 PRHDT, CDR2 FYEKMQ (reference sequence). The CDR3 consists of 15 residues. V gave up 5 bases and J gave up 4 bases; unmatched junction bases: 10. In DNA form, the CDR3 reads TGTGCCAGCAGCGCGAGGGACAGCTACTTAGAGACCCAGTACTTC. Encoded protein: CASSARDSYLETQYF.

V and J are TRBV28 and TRBJ2-1; 9 nucleotides line up with TRBD1. Germline values: CDR1 MDHEN, CDR2 SYDVKM. Losses at the gene ends were 2 bases for V and 4 bases for J; bases not matched to a gene: 3. The length of the CDR3 is 15 residues. The chain's CDR3 is CASSLRDREYNEQFF. The CDR3 DNA sequence: TGTGCCAGCAGTTTAAGGGACAGGGAGTACAATGAGCAGTTCTTC.

The J gene is TRBJ2-1, the V gene TRBV24-1; no firm D call. The CDR3 consists of 16 residues. Trimming left V 4 bases short and J 0 bases short, with 12 bases between. Germline V CDR1 and CDR2: KGHDR, SFDVKD. CDR3: CATSESGRSSYNEQFF. The CDR3 region has the DNA TGTGCCACCAGTGAATCCGGGCGTTCCTCCTACAATGAGCAGTTCTTC.